Following are 6 T cell receptor beta chains from one sample sequenced in a study of CD8 T cells in Susac syndrome. Random-hexamer reverse transcription was applied to roughly 0.5 to 1 ug RNA. TCRdb analysed the immunoSEQ multiplex PCR reads with MiXCR anew, one entry per CDR3 protein. The table records some 300,000 distinct CDR3 sequences, 89% of them present only once. The sequenced sample consisted of CD8+ T cells from PBMCs. The receptors stem from a human donor with multiple sclerosis.

The chain links TRBV28 to TRBJ2-1, with TRBD2 identical over 12 bases. V shed 5 bases, J shed 9 bases, and the junction held 8 bases outside the gene matches. From germline, CDR1 is MDHEN and CDR2 SYDVKM. CDR3 length: 15 residues. The CDR3 region has the DNA TGTGCCAGCAGTGTGGGACTAGCGGGCGGGGCTGAGCAGTTCTTC. Residues: CASSVGLAGGAEQFF.

This sequence joins TRBV9 and TRBJ2-1; TRBD2 agrees at 8 bases. CDR3 length: 16 amino acids. V was pared by 4 bases and J by 7 bases, with 13 bases of the junction left unmatched. The germline gives CDR1 SGDLS, CDR2 YYNGEE. As DNA, the CDR3 is TGTGCCAGCAGCCAAAGCGGGAGCCTCCCGGTGAATGAGCAGTTCTTC. Translating gives CASSQSGSLPVNEQFF.

A few counts support this clonotype. The V call is TRBV30, the J call TRBJ1-2, with no clear D. The CDR3 consists of 11 residues. Trimming cost V 4 bases and J 4 bases, with 7 bases left between them. Germline V lookup: CDR1 GTSNPN, CDR2 SVGIG (reference sequence). The CDR3 coding sequence is TGTGCCTGGAAGCCAGGCTATGGCTACACCTTC. Its protein product is CAWKPGYGYTF.

This chain uses TRBV24-1 with TRBJ2-5; 9 bases align to TRBD1. This CDR3 comprises 13 residues. Per germline, CDR1 KGHDR and CDR2 SFDVKD. The ends lost 6 bases at V and 5 bases at J; junction bases unmatched: 3. The CDR3 DNA follows: TGTGCCACCAGTAGACAGGGGGTTGAGACCCAGTACTTC. Protein sequence: CATSRQGVETQYF.

The chain couples TRBV6-6 to TRBJ1-5; D unresolved. The V gene's germline CDR1 is MNHNY and CDR2 SVGAGI (reference sequence). CDR3 length equals 15 residues. V was shortened by 6 bases and J by 1 base, with 13 bases between the two germline ends. In nucleotides, the CDR3 is TGTGCCAGCAGCTGGACGGCGGAGAGCAATCAGCCCCAGCATTTT. Residues: CASSWTAESNQPQHF.

The chain has TRBV7-9 and TRBJ2-4; D is uncertain. The germline CDR1 and CDR2 sequences are SEHNR and FQNEAQ (reference sequence). The CDR3 spans 13 residues. Trimming removed 1 base at V and 4 bases at J, with 5 bases between. The CDR3 bases are TGTGCCAGCAGCTTAGGAGAAAAAAACATTCAGTACTTC. This encodes CASSLGEKNIQYF.